The 27 T cell receptor beta chains in this list originate from one sample, sequenced in a study of OX40 agonist ivuxolimab in advanced cancers. Clones were read by immunoSEQ multiplex PCR, and TCRdb kept only the in-frame ones, dropping some. Of 58,000 or so clones in the sample, roughly 85% were seen once. Sequenced material: CD4+ or CD8+ T cells sorted from blood, taken in a trial of the OX40 agonist ivuxolimab. These receptor sequences come from an adult with an advanced solid tumor such as melanoma, head and neck, liver or kidney cancer.

The chain links TRBV6-1 to TRBJ1-1, with D perhaps matching TRBD1 (6 bases). Germline CDR1 is MNHNS and CDR2 is SASEGT. V was cut by 2 bases and J by 0 bases, with 16 bases left in between. The CDR3 is 17 amino acids. CDR3 sequence reads: CASSELGAVEMNTEAFF. The CDR3 bases are TGTGCCAGCAGTGAACTGGGGGCAGTTGAAATGAACACTGAAGCTTTCTTT.

The V gene is TRBV7-9, the J gene TRBJ2-7; TRBD2 might be the D (5 bases). The CDR3 is 14 amino acids. The V gene's germline CDR1 is SEHNR and CDR2 FQNEAQ (reference sequence). V was pared by 5 bases and J by 2 bases, with 13 bases between. The CDR3 sequence is CASSLSGLTYEQYF. For the CDR3, the DNA is TGTGCCAGCAGCCTTTCGGGGTTAACCTACGAGCAGTACTTC.

The sample holds a few counts of this clone. The J gene is TRBJ1-1, the V gene TRBV28; 10 nucleotides align to TRBD1. The CDR3 spans 15 residues. The J segment lost 4 bases and the V segment lost 6 bases, leaving 8 bases of the junction unmatched. The germline V gene encodes CDR1 MDHEN and CDR2 SYDVKM. CDR3: CASRLDRGQSTEAFF. CDR3 in DNA: TGTGCCAGCAGGCTAGACAGGGGGCAGAGCACTGAAGCTTTCTTT.

The chain couples TRBV7-2 to TRBJ2-3; 10 bases are a match to TRBD2. This CDR3 is 17 amino acids long. Germline lookup yields CDR1 SGHTA and CDR2 FQGNSA. With 3 bases clipped from V and 7 bases from J, the junction kept 13 bases outside the gene matches. CDR3 sequence reads: CASSFSGRAGGVNTQYF. The DNA for the CDR3 is TGTGCCAGCAGCTTTAGCGGGCGAGCGGGGGGGGTAAATACGCAGTATTTT.

In this sample, this clone turned up once. The V call is TRBV7-3, the J call TRBJ1-6; 8 nucleotides agree with TRBD1. Germline assignment: CDR1 SGHTA and CDR2 FQGTGA. The length of the CDR3 is 14 residues. V was clipped by 2 bases and J by 7 bases; unmatched bases: 1. Written as DNA, the CDR3 is TGTGCCAGCAGCTTAGGGACAGGAAATTCACCCCTCCACTTT. It is translated as CASSLGTGNSPLHF.

This chain links TRBV5-1 with TRBJ2-5, with 8 bases that match TRBD2. The germline CDR1 and CDR2 sequences are SGHRS and YFSETQ. The CDR3 consists of 15 residues. The V gene end was trimmed by 0 bases and the J gene end by 5 bases; junction bases not matched to a gene: 6. The CDR3 coding sequence is TGCGCCAGCAGCTTGGCTGGGACTAGGCCCGAGACCCAGTACTTC. This codes for CASSLAGTRPETQYF.

This chain connects TRBV7-3 to TRBJ2-5, with a tentative D call TRBD1 (6 bases). There are 14 residues in the CDR3. V shed 5 bases and J shed 10 bases, with 20 bases lying between them. The V gene's germline CDR1 is SGHTA and CDR2 FQGTGA. The CDR3 nucleotides read TGTGCCAGCAGCAAGGGGTCAGGGGCAAGAGACCAGTACTTC. It yields the protein CASSKGSGARDQYF.

The V gene is TRBV30, the J gene TRBJ1-2; 7 bases agree with TRBD1. CDR3 length: 16 residues. Germline CDR1 is GTSNPN and CDR2 is SVGIG (reference sequence). The J segment lost 5 bases and the V segment lost 2 bases, leaving 14 bases of the junction unmatched. The CDR3 DNA sequence: TGTGCCTGGAGTCCCGCATACCGGGACAGCCTTTATGGCTACACCTTC. This sequence encodes CAWSPAYRDSLYGYTF.

This clone was seen a single time. This chain uses TRBV5-3 with TRBJ1-5; the D gene is possibly TRBD1 (5 bases). TRBV5-3 carries the ORF label, with uncertain function. Trimming stripped 2 bases from V and 2 bases from J, with 14 bases between. This CDR3 spans 16 amino acids. This chain's CDR3 is CARSLWDGDGNQPQHF. DNA of the CDR3: TGTGCCAGAAGCTTATGGGACGGGGACGGCAATCAGCCCCAGCATTTT.

The CDR3 loop is CASSSTGSGANVLTF. The CDR3, as DNA: TGTGCCAGCAGCTCGACAGGCTCTGGGGCCAACGTCCTGACTTTC. The genes are TRBV11-2 and TRBJ2-6, with D maybe TRBD1 (6 bases). This CDR3 has 15 residues. Per germline, CDR1 SGHAT and CDR2 FQNNGV. Between the trimmed V and J ends, which lost 4 bases and 0 bases, there was a span of 7 bases.

The chain is built from TRBV5-4 and TRBJ1-2, with 7 bases fitting TRBD1. The CDR3 has 13 amino acids. CDR1 and CDR2 from the germline V gene are SGHNT and YYREEE (reference sequence). Trimming took 0 bases from V and 8 from J; bases not matched to a gene: 4. The CDR3 coding sequence is TGTGCCAGCAGCTTGGGACAGGGTCACGGCTACACCTTC. This encodes CASSLGQGHGYTF.

V usage is TRBV13 and J usage is TRBJ2-5, with D uncertain. Trimming removed 3 bases at V and 2 bases at J, with 7 bases between. This CDR3 spans 13 amino acids. Germline lookup yields CDR1 PRHDT and CDR2 FYEKMQ (reference sequence). The CDR3 bases are TGTGCCAGCAGCTTTCAACTTCAAGAGACCCAGTACTTC. Its protein product is CASSFQLQETQYF.

The rearrangement uses TRBV5-5 and TRBJ2-7; D is uncertain. The V end was cut by 3 bases, the J end by 3 bases, with 7 bases between. The V gene's germline CDR1 is SGHKS and CDR2 YYEKEE (reference sequence). The CDR3 spans 12 residues. The CDR3 DNA follows: TGTGCCAGCAGCTCCACCTTCTACGAGCAGTACTTC. Translation gives CASSSTFYEQYF.

The table lists this clone with a few counts. V is TRBV13 and J is TRBJ2-7; 7 bases match TRBD1. V lost 7 bases, J lost 2 bases, and 14 bases stayed unmatched. The CDR3 is 16 amino acids. Germline values: CDR1 PRHDT, CDR2 FYEKMQ (reference sequence). The CDR3 region has the DNA TGTGCCAGCACCAGACAGGGTTTGATTAACCCCTACGAGCAGTACTTC. It translates to CASTRQGLINPYEQYF. Supplemented by reference TRBV13 and TRBJ2-7, the full variable domain reads AAGVIQSPRHLIKEKRETATLKCYPIPRHDTVYWYQQGPGQDPQFLISFYEKMQSDKGSIPDRFSAQQFSDYHSELNMSSLELGDSALYFCASTRQGLINPYEQYFGPGTRLTVT.

V and J are TRBV27 and TRBJ1-4, with D uncertain. CDR1 is MNHEY, CDR2 SMNVEV, per germline (reference sequence). Trimming pared 4 bases from V and 0 bases from J, leaving 21 bases between. The CDR3 totals 19 residues. CDR3 region: CASSSLGEFWGATNEKLFF. In DNA form, the CDR3 reads TGTGCCAGCAGTTCCCTCGGGGAATTTTGGGGTGCAACTAATGAAAAACTGTTTTTT.

This clone was found a few times. The J gene is TRBJ2-7, the V gene TRBV5-4; tentatively, D is TRBD1 or TRBD2 (5 bases each). The germline CDR1 and CDR2 sequences are SGHNT and YYREEE (reference sequence). With 5 bases removed from V and 2 bases from J, the gap between germline ends came to 17 bases. The CDR3 length is 15 residues. The CDR3 region has the DNA TGTGCCAGCAGGGAAGGTGGGGGAAGGCCCTACGAGCAGTACTTC. Translated: CASREGGGRPYEQYF.

The CDR3 DNA reads as TGTGCCAGCAGTCCAGGGGACCACACCGGGGAGCTGTTTTTT. It encodes CASSPGDHTGELFF. J is TRBJ2-2 and V is TRBV11-3, with D possibly matching TRBD1 (6 bases). Germline CDR1 reads SGHNT; CDR2 reads YENEEA. The germline V and J ends were trimmed by 6 bases and 3 bases, with 11 bases remaining between them. The CDR3 length is 14 residues.

The chain recombines TRBV9 with TRBJ2-3; 12 positions match TRBD2. The CDR3 runs to 18 residues. Unmatched junction bases numbered 9, after V lost 1 base and J lost 3 bases. Germline assignment: CDR1 SGDLS and CDR2 YYNGEE. The CDR3 bases are TGTGCCAGCAGCGTAACGCCTAGCGGGGGGGCGGCGACAGATACGCAGTATTTT. This sequence encodes CASSVTPSGGAATDTQYF.

This clone was observed a few times. The CDR3 sequence is CASSTFPQGTGELFF. CDR3 coding DNA: TGTGCCAGTAGTACTTTCCCCCAGGGAACCGGGGAGCTGTTTTTT. The V and J genes are TRBV19 and TRBJ2-2, with D perhaps matching TRBD1 (5 bases). The ends were cut back, 4 bases at V and 5 bases at J, with 14 bases in the middle. Germline V CDR1 and CDR2: LNHDA, SQIVND (reference sequence). The CDR3 runs to 15 residues.

V gene TRBV6-5 combines with J gene TRBJ1-2; D call uncertain. CDR3 size: 15 residues. CDR1 is MNHEY, CDR2 SVGAGI, per germline. Trimming cost V 0 bases and J 3 bases, with 11 bases left between them. The CDR3 protein is CASSYSFGTDYGYTF. The CDR3 nucleotides read TGTGCCAGCAGTTACTCGTTCGGAACGGACTATGGCTACACCTTC.

Regarding this clone: The sample carries other DNA sequences with the same CDR3. As DNA, the CDR3 is TGTGCCAGCAGCCGAGAGACCCAGTACTTC. Amino acid sequence: CASSRETQYF. The chain links TRBV28 to TRBJ2-5, with D hard to call. Germline V gene sequence: CDR1 MDHEN, CDR2 SYDVKM. This CDR3 has 10 amino acids. Trimming removed 6 bases at V and 4 bases at J, with 3 bases between.

J is TRBJ2-1 and V is TRBV5-1, with TRBD1 matching over 7 bases. Germline V CDR1 and CDR2: SGHRS, YFSETQ. Trimming cost V 4 bases and J 6 bases; bases outside gene matches: 4. The CDR3 length is 13 residues. This chain's CDR3 is CASSPGTANEQFF. The CDR3 DNA reads TGCGCCAGCAGCCCTGGGACAGCCAATGAGCAGTTCTTC. Filled out from reference TRBV5-1 and TRBJ2-1, the complete variable domain reads KAGVTQTPRYLIKTRGQQVTLSCSPISGHRSVSWYQQTPGQGLQFLFEYFSETQRNKGNFPGRFSGRQFSNSRSEMNVSTLELGDSALYLCASSPGTANEQFFGPGTRLTVL.

The J gene is TRBJ2-1, the V gene TRBV2, with D perhaps matching TRBD1 or TRBD2 (6 bases each). CDR3 length: 13 amino acids. Per germline, CDR1 SNHLY and CDR2 FYNNEI. The ends were cut back, 3 bases at V and 8 bases at J, with 11 bases in the middle. The CDR3 is CASSDPRGDEQFF. The CDR3 DNA follows: TGTGCCAGCAGTGATCCGAGGGGGGATGAGCAGTTCTTC.

The chain combines TRBV9 with TRBJ1-6; no clear D gene. The CDR3 totals 15 residues. From germline, CDR1 is SGDLS and CDR2 YYNGEE. V was shortened by 4 bases and J by 8 bases, with 16 bases between the two germline ends. The CDR3 region has the DNA TGTGCCAGCAGCCGAAGATTTAATGGGGATTCACCCCTCCACTTT. Residues: CASSRRFNGDSPLHF. Based on the CDR3 plus reference TRBV9 and TRBJ1-6, the full variable domain is DSGVTQTPKHLITATGQRVTLRCSPRSGDLSVYWYQQSLDQGLQFLIQYYNGEERAKGNILERFSAQQFPDLHSELNLSSLELGDSALYFCASSRRFNGDSPLHFGNGTRLTVT.

As regards this clone: The sample holds other DNA sequences that translate to the same CDR3. The rearrangement uses TRBV19 and TRBJ2-5, with D hard to call. Trimming stripped 2 bases from V and 5 bases from J, with 3 bases between. CDR3 length: 11 amino acids. Germline CDR1 LNHDA, CDR2 SQIVND (reference sequence). CDR3 sequence reads: CASSIRETQYF. CDR3 sequence (DNA): TGTGCCAGTAGTATACGGGAGACCCAGTACTTC.

The chain carries TRBV4-3 and TRBJ2-2; D is unclear. This CDR3 has 17 residues. The germline gives CDR1 LGHNA, CDR2 YSLEER. V was shortened by 0 bases and J by 4 bases, with 15 bases between the two germline ends. The CDR3 sequence: CASSQDPPGIGTGELFF. In DNA form, the CDR3 reads TGCGCCAGCAGCCAAGACCCCCCGGGCATCGGCACCGGGGAGCTGTTTTTT.

The chain uses TRBV9 and TRBJ1-6, with D hard to call. CDR1 is SGDLS, CDR2 YYNGEE, per germline. V lost 0 bases, J lost 9 bases, and 13 bases lay in between. This CDR3 is built from 15 residues. This CDR3 is CASSVGGKGLSPLHF. CDR3 sequence (DNA): TGTGCCAGCAGCGTAGGAGGGAAAGGGCTTTCACCCCTCCACTTT.